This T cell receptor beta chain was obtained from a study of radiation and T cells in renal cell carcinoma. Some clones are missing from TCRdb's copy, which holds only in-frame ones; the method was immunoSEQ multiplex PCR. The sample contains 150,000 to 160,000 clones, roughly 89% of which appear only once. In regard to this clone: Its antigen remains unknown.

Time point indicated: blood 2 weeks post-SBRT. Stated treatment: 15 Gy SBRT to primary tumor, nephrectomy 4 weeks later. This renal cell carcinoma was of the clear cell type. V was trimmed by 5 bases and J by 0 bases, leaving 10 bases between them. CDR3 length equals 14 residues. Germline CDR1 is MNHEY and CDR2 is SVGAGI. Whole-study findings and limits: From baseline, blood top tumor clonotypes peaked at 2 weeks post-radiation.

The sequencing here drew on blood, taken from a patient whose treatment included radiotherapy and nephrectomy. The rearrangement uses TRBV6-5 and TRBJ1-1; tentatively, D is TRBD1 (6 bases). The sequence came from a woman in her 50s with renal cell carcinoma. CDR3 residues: CASSRQEMNTEAFF. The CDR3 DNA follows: TGTGCCAGCAGTAGACAGGAGATGAACACTGAAGCTTTCTTT.